What follows are 11 T cell receptor beta chains derived from one specimen sequenced in a study of T cell responses to AZD1222 COVID-19 vaccine (TCRdb year 2021). Library creation used the immunoSEQ multiplex PCR assay. TCRdb took this table from immuneACCESS and kept in-frame rearrangements with V and J called. Such tables lack part of the clones; where checked against another copy, unresolved V genes explain under half of the gap, and the rest is unexplained. Here the sample has some 130,000 clones; 85% to 95% occur a single time. Jointly, the top ten make up under 6.5% of the sample. The time point label of this sample denotes: baseline before first vaccination. Sequenced material: peripheral blood, taken on day 0 of AZD1222 vaccination. Receptors originate from an adult in good health.

The chain has TRBV10-2 and TRBJ2-7; 10 bases fit TRBD2. Germline CDR1 and CDR2: WSHSY and SAAADI. This CDR3 region has 14 residues. V was clipped by 6 bases and J by 0 bases; unmatched bases: 2. The CDR3: CASRPSGSSYEQYF. CDR3 DNA sequence: TGCGCCAGCAGACCTAGCGGGAGCTCCTACGAGCAGTACTTC.

This clone was detected only once. This rearrangement joins TRBV29-1 to TRBJ2-2; D is perhaps TRBD1 (6 bases). The germline V and J ends were trimmed by 3 bases and 6 bases, with 14 bases remaining between them. The CDR3 has 14 amino acids. Germline values: CDR1 SQVTM, CDR2 ANQGSEA. CDR3 DNA sequence: TGCAGCGTTGATAAGGCAGGGGCTTCCGGGGAGCTGTTTTTT. It is translated as CSVDKAGASGELFF.

The genes are TRBV3-1 (or the pseudogene TRBV3-2) and TRBJ2-7, with D possibly matching TRBD2 (5 bases). The germline V gene encodes CDR1 LGHDT and CDR2 YNNKEL (reference sequence). The V gene lost 1 base and the J gene lost 7 bases, with 5 bases spanning the gap. This CDR3 is 11 amino acids long. This CDR3 reads CASSQGGEQYF. The CDR3 DNA sequence: TGTGCCAGCAGCCAAGGAGGGGAGCAGTACTTC.

V is TRBV29-1 and J is TRBJ2-7; tentatively, D is TRBD2 (6 bases). Trimming removed 0 bases from V and 6 bases from J, with 15 bases in between. The germline V gene encodes CDR1 SQVTM and CDR2 ANQGSEA. This CDR3 is 14 amino acids long. CDR3 bases: TGCAGCGTTGAAGATTTCAGGGTGGGGGGCGAGCAGTACTTC. Residues: CSVEDFRVGGEQYF.

The rearrangement uses TRBV7-9 and TRBJ2-5, with 9 bases matching TRBD1. The CDR3 contains 14 residues. V lost 5 bases and J lost 5; bases outside the gene matches: 6. The V gene's germline CDR1 is SEHNR and CDR2 FQNEAQ (reference sequence). DNA of the CDR3: TGTGCCAGCAGCGGTACAGGGGGCAAGGAGACCCAGTACTTC. Its protein is CASSGTGGKETQYF.

The chain recombines TRBV19 with TRBJ1-2, with D tentatively TRBD1 (6 bases). Germline lookup yields CDR1 LNHDA and CDR2 SQIVND (reference sequence). Trimming stripped 5 bases from V and 8 bases from J, with 12 bases between. This CDR3 comprises 12 residues. In nucleotides, the CDR3 is TGTGCCAGTAGTTCGTACAGGGCCGGCTACACCTTC. Translation gives CASSSYRAGYTF. The whole variable domain, filled in from reference TRBV19 and TRBJ1-2, reads DGGITQSPKYLFRKEGQNVTLSCEQNLNHDAMYWYRQDPGQGLRLIYYSQIVNDFQKGDIAEGYSVSREKKESFPLTVTSAQKNPTAFYLCASSSYRAGYTFGSGTRLTVV.

This chain connects TRBV7-8 to TRBJ2-1; D perhaps matches TRBD2 (5 bases). Germline loops: CDR1 SGHVS, CDR2 FQNEAQ. V lost 8 bases to trimming and J lost 0 bases, with 11 bases between them. The CDR3 has 14 amino acids. CDR3 DNA sequence: TGTGCCAGCCAAAGCGGAAGCTCCTACAATGAGCAGTTCTTC. This sequence encodes CASQSGSSYNEQFF.

The genes are TRBV3-1 (or the pseudogene TRBV3-2) and TRBJ1-1; D might be TRBD1 (5 bases). CDR3 length: 11 residues. V was trimmed by 6 bases and J by 8 bases, leaving 10 bases between them. Germline V lookup: CDR1 LGHDT, CDR2 YNNKEL (reference sequence). The CDR3 DNA reads as TGTGCCAGCAGTTGGGGGGGGGAAGCTTTCTTT. Protein product: CASSWGGEAFF.

The J gene is TRBJ2-5, the V gene TRBV4-1, with a weak D call TRBD1 (7 bases). The V and J ends lost 2 bases and 3 bases respectively, with 19 bases between them. There are 17 residues in the CDR3. The germline CDR1 and CDR2 sequences are MGHRA and YSYEKL. The CDR3 bases are TGCGCCAGCAGCCAACATAAAGGGGGCGCGGGGAAAGAGACCCAGTACTTC. This gives the protein CASSQHKGGAGKETQYF.

V usage is TRBV7-7 and J usage is TRBJ2-2, with 7 bases lining up with TRBD2. Germline-derived CDR1 and CDR2 are SSHAT and FNYEAQ (reference sequence). The CDR3 is 14 residues long. The CDR3: CATQREANTGELFF. DNA of the CDR3: TGTGCTACCCAACGGGAGGCGAACACCGGGGAGCTGTTTTTT. The full variable domain, in which reference TRBV7-7 and TRBJ2-2 provide the parts outside the CDR3, is GAGVSQSPRYKVTKRGQDVTLRCDPISSHATLYWYQQALGQGPEFLTYFNYEAQPDKSGLPSDRFSAERPEGSISTLTIQRTEQRDSAMYRCATQREANTGELFFGEGSRLTVL.

This chain connects TRBV9 to TRBJ1-3; D not resolved. Germline V gene data show CDR1 as SGDLS and CDR2 as YYNGEE. This CDR3 has 15 amino acids. The germline V and J ends were trimmed by 0 bases and 3 bases, with 10 bases remaining between them. CDR3 residues: CASSVATGFGNTIYF. In DNA form, the CDR3 reads TGTGCCAGCAGCGTAGCTACGGGGTTTGGAAACACCATATATTTT.